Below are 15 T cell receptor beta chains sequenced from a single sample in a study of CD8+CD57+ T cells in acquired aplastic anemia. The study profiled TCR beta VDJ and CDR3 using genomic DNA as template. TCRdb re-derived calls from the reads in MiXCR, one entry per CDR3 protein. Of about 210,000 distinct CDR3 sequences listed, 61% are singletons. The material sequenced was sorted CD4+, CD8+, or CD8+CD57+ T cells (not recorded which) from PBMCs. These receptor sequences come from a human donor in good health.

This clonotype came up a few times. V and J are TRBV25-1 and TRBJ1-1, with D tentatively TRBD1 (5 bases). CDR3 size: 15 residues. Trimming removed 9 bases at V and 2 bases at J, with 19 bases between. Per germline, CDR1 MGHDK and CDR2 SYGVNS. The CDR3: CASTKAGTENTEAFF. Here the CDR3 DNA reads TGTGCCAGTACGAAGGCTGGGACGGAAAACACTGAAGCTTTCTTT.

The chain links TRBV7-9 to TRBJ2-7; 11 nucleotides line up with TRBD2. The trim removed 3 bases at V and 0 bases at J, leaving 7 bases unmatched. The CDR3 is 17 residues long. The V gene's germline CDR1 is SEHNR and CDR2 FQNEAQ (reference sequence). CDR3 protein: CASSFQAGLAGSYEQYF. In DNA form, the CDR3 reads TGTGCCAGCAGCTTCCAAGCCGGACTAGCGGGCTCCTACGAGCAGTACTTC.

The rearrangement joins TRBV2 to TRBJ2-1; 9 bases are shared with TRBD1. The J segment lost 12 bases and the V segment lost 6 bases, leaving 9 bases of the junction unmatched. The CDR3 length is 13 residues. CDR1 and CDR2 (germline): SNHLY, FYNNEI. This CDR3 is CASRGQGSLTQFF. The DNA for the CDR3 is TGTGCCAGCAGGGGACAGGGAAGTCTTACGCAGTTCTTC.

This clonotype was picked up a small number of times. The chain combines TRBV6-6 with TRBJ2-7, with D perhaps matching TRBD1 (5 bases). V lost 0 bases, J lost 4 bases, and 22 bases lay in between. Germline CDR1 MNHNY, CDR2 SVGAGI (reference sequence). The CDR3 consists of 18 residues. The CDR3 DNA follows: TGTGCCAGCAGTTACTCGGGGCTGGGCAAAACGACTCAATACGAGCAGTACTTC. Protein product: CASSYSGLGKTTQYEQYF.

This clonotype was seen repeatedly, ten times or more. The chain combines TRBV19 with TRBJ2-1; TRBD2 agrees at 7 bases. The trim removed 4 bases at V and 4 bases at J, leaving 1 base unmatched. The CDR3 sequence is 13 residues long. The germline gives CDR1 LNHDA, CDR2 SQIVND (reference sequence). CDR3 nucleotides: TGTGCCAGTAGTAGCGGGGGATACAATGAGCAGTTCTTC. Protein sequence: CASSSGGYNEQFF.

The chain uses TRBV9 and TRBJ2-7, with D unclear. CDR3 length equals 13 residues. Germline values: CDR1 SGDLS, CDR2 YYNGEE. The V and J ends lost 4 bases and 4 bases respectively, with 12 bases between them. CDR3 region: CASSPRVGYEQYF. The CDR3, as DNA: TGTGCCAGCAGCCCGCGTGTTGGGTACGAGCAGTACTTC.

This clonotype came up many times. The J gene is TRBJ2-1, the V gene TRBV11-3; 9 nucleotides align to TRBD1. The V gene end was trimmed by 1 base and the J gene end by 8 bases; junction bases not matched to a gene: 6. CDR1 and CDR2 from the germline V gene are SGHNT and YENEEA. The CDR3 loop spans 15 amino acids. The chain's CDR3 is CASSLVGTGTHEQFF. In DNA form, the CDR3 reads TGTGCCAGCAGCTTAGTTGGGACAGGGACCCATGAGCAGTTCTTC.

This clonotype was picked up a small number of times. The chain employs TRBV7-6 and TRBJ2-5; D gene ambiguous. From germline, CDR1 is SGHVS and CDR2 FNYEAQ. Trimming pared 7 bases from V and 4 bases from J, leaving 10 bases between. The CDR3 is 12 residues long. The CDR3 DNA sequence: TGTGCCAGCACCAAAGAACGAGAGACCCAGTACTTC. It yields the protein CASTKERETQYF.

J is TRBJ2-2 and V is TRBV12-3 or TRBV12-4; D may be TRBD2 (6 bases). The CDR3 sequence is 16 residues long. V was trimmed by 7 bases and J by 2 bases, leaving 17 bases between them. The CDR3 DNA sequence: TGTGCCAGCAAGACATTTACGCGGGATAACACCGGGGAGCTGTTTTTT. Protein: CASKTFTRDNTGELFF.

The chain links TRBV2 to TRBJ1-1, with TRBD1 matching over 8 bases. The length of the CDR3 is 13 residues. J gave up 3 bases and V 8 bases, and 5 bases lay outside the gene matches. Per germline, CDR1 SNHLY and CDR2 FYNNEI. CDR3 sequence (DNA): TGTGCCAGCGGACAGGGATGGGACACTGAAGCTTTCTTT. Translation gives CASGQGWDTEAFF.

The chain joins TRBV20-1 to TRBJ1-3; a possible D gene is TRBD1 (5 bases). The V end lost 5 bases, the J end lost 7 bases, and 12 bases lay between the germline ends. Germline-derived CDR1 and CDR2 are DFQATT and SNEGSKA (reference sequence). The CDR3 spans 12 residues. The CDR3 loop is CSAGQGRNTIYF. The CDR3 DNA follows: TGCAGTGCTGGCCAGGGCCGGAACACCATATATTTT.

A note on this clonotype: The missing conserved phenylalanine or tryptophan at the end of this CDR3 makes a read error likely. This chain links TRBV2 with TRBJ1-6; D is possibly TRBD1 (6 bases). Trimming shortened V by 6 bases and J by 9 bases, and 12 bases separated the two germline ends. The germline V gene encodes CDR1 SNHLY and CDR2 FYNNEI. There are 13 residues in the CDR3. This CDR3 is CASSGQHGSPLHS. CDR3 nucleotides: TGTGCCAGCAGCGGACAGCACGGTTCACCCCTCCACTCT.

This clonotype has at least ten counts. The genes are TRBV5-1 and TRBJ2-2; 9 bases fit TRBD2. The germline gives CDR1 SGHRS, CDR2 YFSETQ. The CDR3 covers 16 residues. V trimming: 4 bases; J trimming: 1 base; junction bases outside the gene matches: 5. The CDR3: CASSPGLAQNTGELFF. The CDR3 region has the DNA TGCGCCAGCAGCCCGGGACTAGCACAGAACACCGGGGAGCTGTTTTTT. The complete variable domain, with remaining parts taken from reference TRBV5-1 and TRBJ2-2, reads KAGVTQTPRYLIKTRGQQVTLSCSPISGHRSVSWYQQTPGQGLQFLFEYFSETQRNKGNFPGRFSGRQFSNSRSEMNVSTLELGDSALYLCASSPGLAQNTGELFFGEGSRLTVL.

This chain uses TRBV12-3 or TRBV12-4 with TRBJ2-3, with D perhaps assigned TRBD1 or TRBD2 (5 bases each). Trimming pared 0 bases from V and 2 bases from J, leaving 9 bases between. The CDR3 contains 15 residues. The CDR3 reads CASSLAGDTTDTQYF. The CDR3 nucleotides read TGTGCCAGCAGTTTAGCGGGGGATACCACAGATACGCAGTATTTT.

The CDR3 sequence is CAISQQGRESNGYTF. CDR3 in DNA: TGTGCCATCAGCCAACAGGGAAGGGAATCCAATGGCTACACCTTC. The chain links TRBV10-3 to TRBJ1-2; weak D call: TRBD1 (6 bases). The V gene lost 6 bases and the J gene lost 6 bases, with 20 bases spanning the gap. This CDR3 contains 15 residues. Germline CDR1 reads ENHRY; CDR2 reads SYGVKD.